The sequence of this T cell receptor beta chain was determined in a study of blood T cell repertoires in COVID-19. Per the germline V gene, CDR1 is LNHDA and CDR2 is SQIVND (reference sequence). V lost 6 bases and J lost 6, with 17 bases in between. This CDR3 has 14 residues. The table came from immunoSEQ multiplex PCR; TCRdb's copy has only in-frame clones and leaves some out. This sample yields about 210,000 clones, of which around 83% are seen a single time; roughly 3.1% belongs to the top ten. Participants classified as exposed had met a COVID-19 case within 2 weeks before study entry. Sequencing was carried out using PBMCs or T cells enriched from blood (not recorded which). The clonotype comes from a woman aged 30 to 39 who had been exposed to COVID-19. The rearrangement joins TRBV19 to TRBJ1-2, with D tentatively TRBD1 (5 bases). The CDR3 region is CASRLRGGEDGYTF. The CDR3 DNA reads as TGTGCCAGTAGACTGAGGGGAGGTGAGGATGGCTACACCTTC. The complete variable domain, with remaining parts taken from reference TRBV19 and TRBJ1-2, reads DGGITQSPKYLFRKEGQNVTLSCEQNLNHDAMYWYRQDPGQGLRLIYYSQIVNDFQKGDIAEGYSVSREKKESFPLTVTSAQKNPTAFYLCASRLRGGEDGYTFGSGTRLTVV.